This T cell receptor beta chain was found in a study of CD8 T cells in ankylosing spondylitis. Findings of the study overall: As reported, disease-linked clones showed significant enrichment in matched ankylosing spondylitis synovial fluid. Previously reported in reactive arthritis synovial fluid and blood were some of the motif variants. Disease-linked clones were CD8+ and relatively rare in peripheral blood. Seemingly distinctive of ankylosing spondylitis blood was a TCR beta motif formed by eight highly homologous variants.

The length of the CDR3 is 15 residues. The germline V gene encodes CDR1 DFQATT and CDR2 SNEGSKA (reference sequence). Losses at the gene ends were 1 base for V and 3 bases for J; bases not matched to a gene: 7. This clonotype was seen ten or more times. Its antigen is undetermined. TCRdb recomputed calls from the 5' RACE reads with MiXCR, one row per CDR3 protein. Of about 36,000 distinct CDR3 sequences listed, 6% are singletons. The chain uses TRBV20-1 and TRBJ2-7; 9 bases are shared with TRBD2. Sequencing used blood, either unsorted or a sorted T cell fraction (not recorded which). This sequence originates from a male donor with ankylosing spondylitis or in good health (not recorded which). CDR3 sequence (DNA): TGCAGTGCTAGAGGTGGAGCGGGAGGTGGCTACGAGCAGTACTTC. Residues: CSARGGAGGGYEQYF.